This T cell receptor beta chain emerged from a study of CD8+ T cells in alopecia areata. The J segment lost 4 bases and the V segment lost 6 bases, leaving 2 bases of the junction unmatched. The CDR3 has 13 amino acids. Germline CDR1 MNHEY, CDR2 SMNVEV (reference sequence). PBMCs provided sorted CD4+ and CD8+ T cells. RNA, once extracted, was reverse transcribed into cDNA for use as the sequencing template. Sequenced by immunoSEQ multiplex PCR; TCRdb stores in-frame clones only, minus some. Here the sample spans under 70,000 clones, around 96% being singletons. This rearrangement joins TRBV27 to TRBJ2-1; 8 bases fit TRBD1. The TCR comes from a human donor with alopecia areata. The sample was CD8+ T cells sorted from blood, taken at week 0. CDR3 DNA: TGTGCCAGCAGACGGACAGGGTACAATGAGCAGTTCTTC. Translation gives CASRRTGYNEQFF.